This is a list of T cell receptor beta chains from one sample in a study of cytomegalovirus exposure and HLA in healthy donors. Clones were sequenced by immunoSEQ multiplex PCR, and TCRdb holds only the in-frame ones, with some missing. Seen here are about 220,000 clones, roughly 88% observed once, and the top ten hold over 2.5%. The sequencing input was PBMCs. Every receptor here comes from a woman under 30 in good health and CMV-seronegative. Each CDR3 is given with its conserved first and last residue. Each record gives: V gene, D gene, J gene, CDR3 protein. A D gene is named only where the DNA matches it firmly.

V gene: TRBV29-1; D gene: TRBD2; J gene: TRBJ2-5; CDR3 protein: CSVEPGGETQYF
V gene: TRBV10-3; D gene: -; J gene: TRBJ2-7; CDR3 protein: CAISGGIRSSYEQYF
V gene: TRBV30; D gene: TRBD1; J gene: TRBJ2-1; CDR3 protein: CAWTGGAGNEQFF
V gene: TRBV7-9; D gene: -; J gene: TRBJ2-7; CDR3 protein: CASSTQALSYEQYF
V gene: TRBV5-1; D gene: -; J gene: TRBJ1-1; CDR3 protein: CASSLIGGWNTEAFF
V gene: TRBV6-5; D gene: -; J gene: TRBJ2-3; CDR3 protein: CASSPRGYTQYF
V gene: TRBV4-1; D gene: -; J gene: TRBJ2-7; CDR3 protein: CASSQVEGRGRVYEQYF
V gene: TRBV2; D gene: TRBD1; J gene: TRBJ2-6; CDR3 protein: CASSAFTGGAGANVLTF
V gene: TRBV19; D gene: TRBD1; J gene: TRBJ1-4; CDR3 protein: CASSAGTGAFKLFF
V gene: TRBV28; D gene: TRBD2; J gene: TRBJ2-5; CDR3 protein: CASRGGTTTRKETQYF
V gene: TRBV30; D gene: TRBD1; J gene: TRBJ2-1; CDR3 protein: CAWSVRDRGSVYNEQFF
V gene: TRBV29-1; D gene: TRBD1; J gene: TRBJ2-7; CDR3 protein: CSVVTGGNSYEQYF
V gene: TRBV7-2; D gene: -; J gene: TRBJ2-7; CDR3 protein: CASATGSYEQYF
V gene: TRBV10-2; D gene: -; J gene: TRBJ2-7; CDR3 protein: CASSTLSGSYEQYF
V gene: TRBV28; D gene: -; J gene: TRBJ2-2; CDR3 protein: CASSLTQGTGELFF
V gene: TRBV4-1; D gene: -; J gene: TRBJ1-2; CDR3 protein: CASSQTRFDGYTF
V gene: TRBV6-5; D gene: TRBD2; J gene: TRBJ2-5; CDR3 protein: CASSYSGGSGETQYF